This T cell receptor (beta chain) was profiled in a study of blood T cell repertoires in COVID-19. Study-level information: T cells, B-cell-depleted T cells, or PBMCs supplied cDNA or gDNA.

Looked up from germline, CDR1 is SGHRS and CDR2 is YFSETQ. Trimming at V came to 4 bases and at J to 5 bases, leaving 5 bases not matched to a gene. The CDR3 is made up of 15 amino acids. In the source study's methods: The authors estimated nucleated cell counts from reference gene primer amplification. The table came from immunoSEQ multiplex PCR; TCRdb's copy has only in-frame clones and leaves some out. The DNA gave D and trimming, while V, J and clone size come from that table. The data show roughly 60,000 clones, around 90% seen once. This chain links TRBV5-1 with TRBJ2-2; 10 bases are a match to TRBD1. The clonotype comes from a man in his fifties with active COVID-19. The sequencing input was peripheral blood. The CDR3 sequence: CASSPRQGATGELFF. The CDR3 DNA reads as TGCGCCAGCAGCCCAAGACAGGGGGCGACCGGGGAGCTGTTTTTT.